Each of the 26 T cell receptor beta chains below was sequenced from the same sample in a study of blood T cell repertoires in COVID-19. Produced via immunoSEQ multiplex PCR; TCRdb's table is partial and in-frame only. The sample lists some 250,000 clones; about 88% were seen once. What was sequenced was peripheral blood. These receptor sequences come from a woman in her forties who had recovered from COVID-19.

CDR3 in DNA: TGTGCCAGCAGCCCACCTCGGGGGACAGGGGGCCGGGATGAGCAGTTCTTC. It yields the protein CASSPPRGTGGRDEQFF. The rearrangement uses TRBV9 and TRBJ2-1, with 12 bases matching TRBD1. Germline assignment: CDR1 SGDLS and CDR2 YYNGEE. V was clipped by 4 bases and J by 8 bases; unmatched bases: 13. This CDR3 spans 17 amino acids.

This sequence joins TRBV11-3 and TRBJ2-1, with 12 bases fitting TRBD2. V shed 7 bases, J shed 0 bases, and the junction held 4 bases outside the gene matches. CDR3 length: 16 amino acids. CDR1 is SGHNT and CDR2 is YENEEA in the germline V gene. The CDR3 region has the DNA TGTGCCAGCAACCCGACTAGCGGGAGCTCCTACAATGAGCAGTTCTTC. It specifies CASNPTSGSSYNEQFF.

V usage is TRBV12-3 or TRBV12-4 and J usage is TRBJ2-2; the D gene is possibly TRBD2 (6 bases). V gave up 4 bases and J gave up 3 bases, with 6 bases separating them. The CDR3 spans 13 residues. The CDR3 sequence is CASSSGDTGELFF. The CDR3 DNA is TGTGCCAGCAGTTCGGGGGACACCGGGGAGCTGTTTTTT.

This clone was seen once. The rearrangement uses TRBV5-1 and TRBJ2-5; maybe TRBD2 (6 bases). The germline CDR1 and CDR2 sequences are SGHRS and YFSETQ. The CDR3 has 15 amino acids. Trimming took 0 bases from V and 5 from J, leaving 14 bases between them. CDR3 region: CASSLGPGVSETQYF. The CDR3 DNA is TGCGCCAGCAGCTTGGGGCCGGGGGTGAGCGAGACCCAGTACTTC.

This clone was picked up a small number of times. The chain couples TRBV28 to TRBJ2-1; D is possibly TRBD1 (5 bases). V lost 1 base, J lost 8 bases, and 9 bases lay in between. This CDR3 comprises 13 residues. Per the germline V gene, CDR1 is MDHEN and CDR2 is SYDVKM. The CDR3 DNA reads as TGTGCCAGCAGTTTATTGCAGGGCCATGAGCAGTTCTTC. Amino acid sequence: CASSLLQGHEQFF.

V and J are TRBV4-2 and TRBJ2-7, with 8 positions matching TRBD1. CDR1 is LGHNA and CDR2 is YNFKEQ in the germline V gene. Trimming removed 3 bases from V and 3 bases from J; junction bases left unmatched: 4. This CDR3 is built from 14 residues. CDR3 sequence reads: CASSHRTGSYEQYF. As DNA, the CDR3 is TGTGCCAGCAGCCACAGGACAGGGAGCTACGAGCAGTACTTC.

V gene TRBV7-2 combines with J gene TRBJ2-7; no reliable D call. This CDR3 region has 15 residues. V was trimmed by 2 bases and J by 0 bases, leaving 11 bases between them. Germline-derived CDR1 and CDR2 are SGHTA and FQGNSA. The CDR3 DNA is TGTGCCAGCAGCTTACCCGGGTCAGACTCCTACGAGCAGTACTTC. It yields the protein CASSLPGSDSYEQYF.

The rearrangement uses TRBV5-6 and TRBJ2-1; the match to TRBD2 covers 8 bases. CDR3 size: 16 residues. The germline gives CDR1 SGHDT, CDR2 YYEEEE. The ends lost 0 bases at V and 6 bases at J; junction bases unmatched: 8. The DNA for the CDR3 is TGTGCCAGCAGCTTGGGGGCGGGGACTAGGGGCAATGAGCAGTTCTTC. Translation gives CASSLGAGTRGNEQFF. Filled out from reference TRBV5-6 and TRBJ2-1, the complete variable domain reads DAGVTQSPTHLIKTRGQQVTLRCSPKSGHDTVSWYQQALGQGPQFIFQYYEEEERQRGNFPDRFSGHQFPNYSSELNVNALLLGDSALYLCASSLGAGTRGNEQFFGPGTRLTVL.

The chain is built from TRBV7-9 and TRBJ2-5; TRBD2 agrees at 8 bases. CDR1 is SEHNR, CDR2 FQNEAQ, per germline (reference sequence). J gave up 2 bases and V 4 bases, and 9 bases lay outside the gene matches. The CDR3 spans 16 residues. The CDR3: CASSSPSGWGQETQYF. In nucleotides, the CDR3 is TGTGCCAGCAGCTCCCCTAGCGGGTGGGGGCAAGAGACCCAGTACTTC.

The V and J genes are TRBV11-2 and TRBJ2-3; 10 bases map to TRBD2. This CDR3 comprises 15 residues. Trimming cost V 2 bases and J 6 bases; bases outside gene matches: 5. Germline CDR1 reads SGHAT; CDR2 reads FQNNGV. The DNA of the CDR3 is TGTGCCAGCAGCTTATCGGGGACTAGCGTTGATACGCAGTATTTT. Its translation: CASSLSGTSVDTQYF.

This clone has only one observation. The V gene is TRBV4-3, the J gene TRBJ1-2; possible D gene TRBD1, 5 bases. This CDR3 contains 14 residues. Trimming removed 1 base at V and 6 bases at J, with 12 bases between. Germline assignment: CDR1 LGHNA and CDR2 YSLEER. CDR3 protein: CASSQVGQGHGYTF. CDR3 sequence (DNA): TGCGCCAGCAGCCAAGTGGGGCAGGGCCATGGCTACACCTTC.

Details on this clone: At one boundary the junction diverges from the germline segment, which might be a read error. The chain couples TRBV7-7 to TRBJ2-2, with D possibly being TRBD2 (6 bases). In germline, CDR1 is SSHAT, CDR2 FNYEAQ (reference sequence). The CDR3 consists of 16 residues. In DNA form, the CDR3 reads TGTGCTAGCAGCTTAAGCGGAGGGGCGAACACCGGGGAGCTGTTTTTT. Protein sequence: CASSLSGGANTGELFF.

The chain links TRBV28 to TRBJ2-1; tentatively, D is TRBD2 (7 bases). Germline V gene data show CDR1 as MDHEN and CDR2 as SYDVKM. Trimming shortened V by 8 bases and J by 0 bases, and 14 bases separated the two germline ends. This CDR3 comprises 15 residues. Here the CDR3 reads CASGEGVSSYNEQFF. CDR3 sequence (DNA): TGTGCCAGCGGGGAGGGGGTTAGCTCCTACAATGAGCAGTTCTTC.

J is TRBJ2-5 and V is TRBV7-2, with 8 bases aligning to TRBD2. The V gene's germline CDR1 is SGHTA and CDR2 FQGNSA. CDR3 length: 16 amino acids. The V and J ends lost 4 bases and 3 bases, in that order; junction bases with no gene match: 10. The CDR3 spells CASSSTAGGGEETQYF. The CDR3 DNA is TGTGCCAGCAGCTCTACTGCGGGGGGCGGCGAAGAGACCCAGTACTTC.

This clone was recorded only once. The J gene is TRBJ2-5, the V gene TRBV6-6; tentatively, D is TRBD1 (6 bases). The V and J ends lost 8 bases and 0 bases respectively, with 10 bases between them. Germline loops: CDR1 MNHNY, CDR2 SVGAGI (reference sequence). This CDR3 contains 13 residues. CDR3 DNA sequence: TGTGCCAGCGCCGGGACAAACCAAGAGACCCAGTACTTC. Protein sequence: CASAGTNQETQYF.

This chain joins TRBV21-1 and TRBJ2-7; whether TRBD2, the table's D call, matches the DNA was not checked. TRBV21-1 is described as a pseudogene. The CDR3 totals 14 residues. CDR3 loop: CASSSRGGAGEQYV. In nucleotides, the CDR3 is TGTGCCAGCAGCTCCCGGGGGGGGGCTGGGGAGCAGTACGTC.

The chain uses TRBV25-1 and TRBJ1-3; possibly TRBD1 for D (5 bases). The V end lost 1 base, the J end lost 1 base, and 11 bases lay between the germline ends. Germline V lookup: CDR1 MGHDK, CDR2 SYGVNS. The CDR3 loop spans 16 amino acids. The CDR3 coding sequence is TGTGCCAGCAGTGAATCGTGGGGGGGTTCTGGAAACACCATATATTTT. It codes for CASSESWGGSGNTIYF. The entire variable domain, with the rest obtained from reference TRBV25-1 and TRBJ1-3, is as follows: EADIYQTPRYLVIGTGKKITLECSQTMGHDKMYWYQQDPGMELHLIHYSYGVNSTEKGDLSSESTVSRIRTEHFPLTLESARPSHTSQYLCASSESWGGSGNTIYFGEGSWLTVV.

This chain joins TRBV24-1 and TRBJ2-1; 7 nucleotides agree with TRBD2. Germline-derived CDR1 and CDR2 are KGHDR and SFDVKD. V lost 0 bases and J lost 0; bases outside the gene matches: 4. There are 17 residues in the CDR3. DNA of the CDR3: TGTGCCACCAGTGATTTGGGGACTACCCTCTCCTACAATGAGCAGTTCTTC. Its protein product is CATSDLGTTLSYNEQFF.

V usage is TRBV11-2 and J usage is TRBJ2-5; TRBD2 agrees at 9 bases. CDR1 and CDR2 (germline): SGHAT, FQNNGV. Germline trimming cut 5 bases from V and 4 bases from J; bases unmatched to any gene: 11. The CDR3 runs 16 residues. CDR3 sequence reads: CASSPGVAGAPETQYF. DNA for the CDR3: TGTGCCAGCAGCCCAGGAGTAGCGGGAGCCCCAGAGACCCAGTACTTC. Filled out from reference TRBV11-2 and TRBJ2-5, the complete variable domain reads EAGVAQSPRYKIIEKRQSVAFWCNPISGHATLYWYQQILGQGPKLLIQFQNNGVVDDSQLPKDRFSAERLKGVDSTLKIQPAKLEDSAVYLCASSPGVAGAPETQYFGPGTRLLVL.

V is TRBV11-2 and J is TRBJ2-1, with a possible D match to TRBD2 (6 bases). Trimming shortened V by 5 bases and J by 7 bases, and 15 bases separated the two germline ends. Looked up from germline, CDR1 is SGHAT and CDR2 is FQNNGV. CDR3 length equals 14 residues. CDR3 bases: TGTGCCAGCAGCCTGCTAGCGTCGGGGAATGAGCAGTTCTTC. This gives the protein CASSLLASGNEQFF.

This sequence joins TRBV19 and TRBJ2-2; 12 nucleotides line up with TRBD2. Unmatched junction bases numbered 8, after V lost 4 bases and J lost 5 bases. In germline, CDR1 is LNHDA, CDR2 SQIVND (reference sequence). The CDR3 has 17 residues. CDR3 nucleotides: TGTGCCAGTAGTAGTCTAGCGGGAGGGCCGTGGACCGGGGAGCTGTTTTTT. Its translation is CASSSLAGGPWTGELFF.

CDR3 bases: TGCGCCAGCAGCCACCTAGCGGGCGCCTACAATGAGCAGTTCTTC. This encodes CASSHLAGAYNEQFF. This rearrangement joins TRBV4-1 to TRBJ2-1; 8 bases line up with TRBD2. CDR1 and CDR2 (germline): MGHRA, YSYEKL. CDR3 length: 15 residues. Trimming cost V 3 bases and J 2 bases; bases outside gene matches: 3.

The chain employs TRBV30 and TRBJ2-1; perhaps TRBD2 as D (6 bases). Trimming took off 2 bases at V and 4 bases at J, with 21 bases between the two ends. CDR1 is GTSNPN, CDR2 SVGIG, per germline (reference sequence). CDR3 length: 17 amino acids. The CDR3: CAWSLPSGAGGYNEQFF. In DNA form, the CDR3 reads TGTGCCTGGAGTCTGCCGAGCGGCGCCGGGGGATACAATGAGCAGTTCTTC.

This chain connects TRBV27 to TRBJ1-4, with D possibly matching TRBD1 (5 bases). The CDR3 is 15 residues long. Trimming shortened V by 3 bases and J by 10 bases, and 18 bases separated the two germline ends. Germline V gene data show CDR1 as MNHEY and CDR2 as SMNVEV (reference sequence). CDR3 in amino acids: CASSLGQGQLVKLFF. As DNA, the CDR3 is TGTGCCAGCAGTTTGGGGCAGGGCCAACTTGTAAAACTGTTTTTT. Complete variable domain (other parts from reference TRBV27 and TRBJ1-4): EAQVTQNPRYLITVTGKKLTVTCSQNMNHEYMSWYRQDPGLGLRQIYYSMNVEVTDKGDVPEGYKVSRKEKRNFPLILESPSPNQTSLYFCASSLGQGQLVKLFFGSGTQLSVL.

The genes are TRBV10-3 and TRBJ1-3, with a possible D match to TRBD1 (6 bases). Trimming removed 6 bases at V and 1 base at J, with 10 bases between. This CDR3 is 14 amino acids long. Germline assignment: CDR1 ENHRY and CDR2 SYGVKD. The CDR3 DNA reads TGTGCCATCAGATCGACAGGTTCTGGAAACACCATATATTTT. Translation: CAIRSTGSGNTIYF.

J is TRBJ2-7 and V is TRBV7-9, with TRBD1 matching over 8 bases. The CDR3 sequence is 14 residues long. The junction had 6 bases not matched to a gene; V was cut back by 3 bases and J by 5 bases. CDR1 and CDR2 from the germline V gene are SEHNR and FQNEAQ (reference sequence). CDR3 in amino acids: CASSFGQGEDEQYV. The CDR3 nucleotides read TGTGCCAGCAGCTTCGGACAGGGTGAGGACGAGCAGTACGTC.